This is a list of T cell receptor beta chains from one sample in a study of vaccination effects on CD4 cells after COVID-19. Sequencing was performed with immunoSEQ multiplex PCR; in TCRdb, only in-frame clones are kept and a portion is missing. The sample consists of tens of thousands of clones, more than 70% of them appearing once. The antigens these receptors bind are not known. The sequencing here drew on CD4+ T cells from PBMCs cultured with HCoV-229E spike peptides, taken after COVID-19 vaccination. These receptors came from a human donor who received a COVID-19 vaccine. Both conserved end residues are part of each CDR3. Each record gives: D gene, clone size, V gene, J gene, CDR3 DNA, CDR3 protein. A D gene is named only where the DNA matches it firmly. Clone size is shown for a subset of rows, as once, few, many or a class of expanded clone.

>.|few|TRBV18|TRBJ1-1
TGTGCCAGCTCACCAAAAAGAGAAGGGAACACTGAAGCTTTCTTT
CASSPKREGNTEAFF
>.|.|TRBV19|TRBJ1-6
TGTGCCAGTAGTCTAGGCCGGGATAATTCACCCCTCCACTTT
CASSLGRDNSPLHF
>.|.|TRBV6-6|TRBJ1-4
TGTGCCAGCACCAAAGAGGTTCGGGGGGAAAAACTGTTTTTT
CASTKEVRGEKLFF
>.|.|TRBV2|TRBJ2-3
TGTGCCAGCACTAACCGCGGGGGGACAGGAGGGGATACGCAGTATTTT
CASTNRGGTGGDTQYF
>.|.|TRBV5-1|TRBJ2-1
TGCGCCAGCAGCTTGGAGTCAAGGAATGAGCAGTTCTTC
CASSLESRNEQFF
>.|.|TRBV10-3|TRBJ1-1
TGTGCCATCACCCGGGGGGACATGAACACTGAAGCTTTCTTT
CAITRGDMNTEAFF
>.|.|TRBV19|TRBJ1-1
TGTGCCAGTAGTGCCGGGGAGAACACTGAAGCTTTCTTT
CASSAGENTEAFF
>TRBD1|.|TRBV18|TRBJ2-3
TGTGCCAGCTCACCAGGGACAGGCCGCACAGATACGCAGTATTTT
CASSPGTGRTDTQYF
>TRBD1|.|TRBV4-3|TRBJ2-1
TGCGCCAGCAGCCTAACCGGGACAGGGTACAATGAGCAGTTCTTC
CASSLTGTGYNEQFF
>.|.|TRBV5-1|TRBJ1-5
TGCGCCAGCAGCTTGGACGGGGCCCAGCCCCAGCATTTT
CASSLDGAQPQHF
>TRBD1|few|TRBV6-5|TRBJ1-2
TGTGCCAGCAATCCCGGACAGGGGATCAGTAGGGGCTACACCTTC
CASNPGQGISRGYTF
>.|.|TRBV11-2|TRBJ1-3
TGTGCCAGCAGCGTTACACAGGGAAGTACTGGAAACACCATATATTTT
CASSVTQGSTGNTIYF
>TRBD2|.|TRBV11-2|TRBJ2-2
TGTGCCAGCAGCTTAAGGGGAGGGTCCGCCGGGGAGCTGTTTTTT
CASSLRGGSAGELFF
>TRBD1|.|TRBV6-2/TRBV6-3|TRBJ1-2
TGTGCCAGCAGTGCGGGACAGATCTATGGCTACACCTTC
CASSAGQIYGYTF